Listed here are 23 T cell receptor beta chains from one sample, sequenced in a study of T-cell memory formation after mild COVID-19. In TCRdb, the 5' RACE reads were re-called with MiXCR into one record per CDR3 protein. The sample carries about 320,000 distinct CDR3 sequences, 13% to 15% recorded once. The sample comprised PBMCs or a T cell subset sorted from them (not recorded which). These receptors were collected from a man younger than 35 who had mild COVID-19 (a few samples of this study predate the infection). Cell type and time point are not known.

The gene calls are TRBV29-1 and TRBJ2-7, with unresolved D. V was cut by 7 bases and J by 2 bases, with 21 bases left in between. The CDR3 contains 15 residues. Germline loops: CDR1 SQVTM, CDR2 ANQGSEA. The CDR3 sequence is CSALRHTDGTYEQYF. CDR3 nucleotides: TGCAGCGCTTTGAGACACACGGACGGCACCTACGAGCAGTACTTC.

The sample holds a few counts of this clonotype. The genes are TRBV7-9 and TRBJ2-1; D is undetermined. CDR1 is SEHNR and CDR2 is FQNEAQ in the germline V gene (reference sequence). V lost 6 bases and J 8 bases, leaving 14 bases between the germline ends. The CDR3 spans 13 residues. CDR3 DNA: TGTGCCAGCAGAACTGTCGCGCCCCATGAGCAGTTCTTC. Protein sequence: CASRTVAPHEQFF.

This clonotype was counted between two and nine times. The gene calls are TRBV7-9 and TRBJ1-5, with no clear D. The germline V gene has CDR1 SEHNR and CDR2 FQNEAQ (reference sequence). Trimming pared 4 bases from V and 4 bases from J, leaving 5 bases between. The CDR3 is 12 residues long. The CDR3 is CASSWDNQPQHF. In DNA form, the CDR3 reads TGTGCCAGCAGCTGGGATAATCAGCCCCAGCATTTT. Complete variable domain (other parts from reference TRBV7-9 and TRBJ1-5): DTGVSQNPRHKITKRGQNVTFRCDPISEHNRLYWYRQTLGQGPEFLTYFQNEAQLEKSRLLSDRFSAERPKGSFSTLEIQRTEQGDSAMYLCASSWDNQPQHFGDGTRLSIL.

This clonotype was detected a few times. The chain links TRBV6-5 to TRBJ2-1; the D gene could be TRBD1 or TRBD2 (6 bases each). This CDR3 spans 17 amino acids. V was shortened by 2 bases and J by 9 bases, with 23 bases between the two germline ends. Germline CDR1 and CDR2: MNHEY and SVGAGI. The CDR3 reads CASSYPPDGGSFGEQFF. CDR3 DNA: TGTGCCAGCAGTTACCCCCCAGACGGGGGCTCTTTTGGTGAGCAGTTCTTC.

V gene TRBV7-9 combines with J gene TRBJ1-6; TRBD1 is a possible D gene (5 bases). The CDR3 length is 15 residues. Trimming removed 5 bases at V and 7 bases at J, with 15 bases between. Looked up from germline, CDR1 is SEHNR and CDR2 is FQNEAQ (reference sequence). DNA of the CDR3: TGTGCCAGCAGCGAGGGACCGAGTTCGAATTCACCCCTCCACTTT. It is translated as CASSEGPSSNSPLHF.

This clonotype turned up a few times. CDR3 sequence reads: CASSSLSGGAENEQFF. DNA for the CDR3: TGTGCCAGCAGCTCCCTTTCGGGGGGGGCCGAGAATGAGCAGTTCTTC. V usage is TRBV7-9 and J usage is TRBJ2-1; 8 bases line up with TRBD2. Germline V lookup: CDR1 SEHNR, CDR2 FQNEAQ (reference sequence). The junction had 12 bases not matched to a gene; V was cut back by 4 bases and J by 7 bases. The CDR3 is 16 amino acids.

This chain joins TRBV5-1 and TRBJ2-7; 10 positions match TRBD1. Per germline, CDR1 SGHRS and CDR2 YFSETQ. With 3 bases clipped from V and 3 bases from J, the junction kept 3 bases outside the gene matches. The CDR3 runs 14 residues. The CDR3 region has the DNA TGCGCCAGCAGCTGGGGACAGGGGAACTACGAGCAGTACTTC. The encoded protein is CASSWGQGNYEQYF.

The rearrangement uses TRBV2 and TRBJ2-6, with a possible D match to TRBD2 (6 bases). Germline CDR1 SNHLY, CDR2 FYNNEI. This CDR3 is 13 amino acids long. With 9 bases removed from V and 4 bases from J, the gap between germline ends came to 10 bases. The CDR3 bases are TGTGCCAGACTTGGGAGGGGGGCCAACGTCCTGACTTTC. Protein: CARLGRGANVLTF.

J is TRBJ2-3 and V is TRBV29-1; 8 bases map to TRBD1. CDR3 length equals 13 residues. Looked up from germline, CDR1 is SQVTM and CDR2 is ANQGSEA. CDR3 in DNA: TGCACGACGGTGGGACAGGCCACAGATACGCAGTATTTT. Its translation is CTTVGQATDTQYF.

The chain couples TRBV28 to TRBJ2-5, with 8 bases lining up with TRBD1. Unmatched junction bases numbered 4, after V lost 4 bases and J lost 3 bases. Germline V gene data show CDR1 as MDHEN and CDR2 as SYDVKM. The CDR3 is made up of 14 amino acids. CDR3 nucleotides: TGTGCCAGCAGTTCTCCGGACAGGGAAGAGACCCAGTACTTC. Its protein product is CASSSPDREETQYF.

This clonotype was detected only a few times. The rearrangement links TRBV10-2 to TRBJ2-5; 8 bases align to TRBD2. Germline assignment: CDR1 WSHSY and CDR2 SAAADI. The CDR3 is 14 residues long. V lost 2 bases to trimming and J lost 4 bases; unmatched junction nucleotides: 3. The chain's CDR3 is CASSETGGGETQYF. The CDR3 DNA follows: TGCGCCAGCAGTGAGACGGGAGGGGGAGAGACCCAGTACTTC.

In its sample, this clonotype was seen many times. The V gene is TRBV5-1, the J gene TRBJ1-1; D may be TRBD1 (5 bases). V shed 2 bases and J shed 2 bases, with 7 bases lying between them. The germline V gene has CDR1 SGHRS and CDR2 YFSETQ. The CDR3 runs to 13 residues. The CDR3 DNA follows: TGCGCCAGCAGCTTCGACAGTAACACTGAAGCTTTCTTT. As protein: CASSFDSNTEAFF.

This clonotype was seen more than once but under ten times. The CDR3 region has the DNA TGCGCCAGCAGCCAAAGTCCGGGACTAGCGGGGGGGCCTAATGAGCAGTTCTTC. Translating gives CASSQSPGLAGGPNEQFF. The rearrangement links TRBV4-1 to TRBJ2-1; TRBD2 aligns across 16 bases. The CDR3 is 18 amino acids. Germline assignment: CDR1 MGHRA and CDR2 YSYEKL. Trimming at V came to 2 bases and at J to 7 bases, leaving 8 bases not matched to a gene.

The chain recombines TRBV18 with TRBJ1-1; the D is unclear. This CDR3 has 15 amino acids. Per the germline V gene, CDR1 is KGHSH and CDR2 is LQKENI. Trimming left V 1 base short and J 2 bases short, with 11 bases between. The CDR3 protein is CASSPLSGLNTEAFF. The CDR3 coding sequence is TGTGCCAGCTCACCACTCTCCGGGTTAAACACTGAAGCTTTCTTT.

This sequence joins TRBV10-3 and TRBJ1-3; D may be TRBD1 (6 bases). From germline, CDR1 is ENHRY and CDR2 SYGVKD. Trimming cost V 6 bases and J 0 bases, with 9 bases left between them. This CDR3 has 14 amino acids. CDR3 loop: CAIRRDISGNTIYF. The CDR3 DNA follows: TGTGCCATCAGACGGGACATCTCTGGAAACACCATATATTTT.

This clonotype was counted ten times or more. The chain links TRBV20-1 to TRBJ2-5, with 10 bases aligning to TRBD2. Losses at the gene ends were 5 bases for V and 5 bases for J; bases not matched to a gene: 14. Germline assignment: CDR1 DFQATT and CDR2 SNEGSKA (reference sequence). This CDR3 is built from 16 residues. The CDR3 is CSAPILAGHRPETQYF. CDR3 DNA sequence: TGCAGTGCTCCTATACTAGCGGGGCACCGCCCGGAGACCCAGTACTTC.

This clonotype occurred a few times. The gene calls are TRBV7-8 and TRBJ2-7; 8 bases line up with TRBD1. The V gene end was trimmed by 1 base and the J gene end by 13 bases; junction bases not matched to a gene: 18. The CDR3 loop spans 16 amino acids. Per the germline V gene, CDR1 is SGHVS and CDR2 is FQNEAQ. The CDR3 DNA follows: TGTGCCAGCAGCTTAGGGAAGACAGGGGAGTCGTACGAGGATTACTTC. Translated: CASSLGKTGESYEDYF.

This clonotype has a handful of counts. The chain couples TRBV18 to TRBJ1-4, with TRBD1 identical over 10 bases. Germline assignment: CDR1 KGHSH and CDR2 LQKENI. The CDR3 runs to 15 residues. Trimming cost V 3 bases and J 6 bases; bases outside gene matches: 4. This CDR3 reads CASSPSTGGDEKLFF. CDR3 coding DNA: TGTGCCAGCTCACCCTCGACAGGGGGCGATGAAAAACTGTTTTTT.

This clonotype was detected only a few times. This chain connects TRBV6-5 to TRBJ2-1; 8 bases line up with TRBD2. The CDR3 totals 13 residues. Trimming removed 2 bases from V and 9 bases from J; junction bases left unmatched: 3. In germline, CDR1 is MNHEY, CDR2 SVGAGI. As DNA, the CDR3 is TGTGCCAGCAGTTACAGGGCGGGGGGTGAGCAGTTCTTC. Translation: CASSYRAGGEQFF.

In its sample, this clonotype was seen a few times. The V gene is TRBV4-1, the J gene TRBJ1-1, with D unresolved. Germline V gene data show CDR1 as MGHRA and CDR2 as YSYEKL. The CDR3 length is 15 residues. V shed 1 base and J shed 5 bases, with 14 bases lying between them. CDR3 sequence (DNA): TGCGCCAGCAGCCAAGCTGGTGGCAGGTCGACTGAAGCTTTCTTT. Translation: CASSQAGGRSTEAFF.

The chain employs TRBV25-1 and TRBJ2-7, with TRBD1 identical over 9 bases. From germline, CDR1 is MGHDK and CDR2 SYGVNS. CDR3 length: 13 amino acids. Trimming at V came to 7 bases and at J to 3 bases, leaving 4 bases not matched to a gene. In DNA form, the CDR3 reads TGTGCCAGCACTCCGGGACAGGGCTACGAGCAGTACTTC. Its protein is CASTPGQGYEQYF.

Only a few counts were recorded for this clonotype. The chain links TRBV18 to TRBJ1-2; D not certain. This CDR3 has 16 amino acids. The V gene lost 3 bases and the J gene lost 7 bases, with 21 bases spanning the gap. Germline loops: CDR1 KGHSH, CDR2 LQKENI. Here the CDR3 reads CASSPASEGLNGGYTF. The CDR3 region has the DNA TGTGCCAGCTCACCTGCTTCGGAGGGCCTTAACGGTGGCTACACCTTC.

This sequence joins TRBV7-2 and TRBJ1-6; 8 bases map to TRBD1. The CDR3 covers 14 residues. The junction had 3 bases not matched to a gene; V was cut back by 3 bases and J by 8 bases. Germline V gene data show CDR1 as SGHTA and CDR2 as FQGNSA. CDR3 sequence (DNA): TGTGCCAGCAGCTTTACAGGGGGGGATTCACCCCTCCACTTT. It is translated as CASSFTGGDSPLHF.